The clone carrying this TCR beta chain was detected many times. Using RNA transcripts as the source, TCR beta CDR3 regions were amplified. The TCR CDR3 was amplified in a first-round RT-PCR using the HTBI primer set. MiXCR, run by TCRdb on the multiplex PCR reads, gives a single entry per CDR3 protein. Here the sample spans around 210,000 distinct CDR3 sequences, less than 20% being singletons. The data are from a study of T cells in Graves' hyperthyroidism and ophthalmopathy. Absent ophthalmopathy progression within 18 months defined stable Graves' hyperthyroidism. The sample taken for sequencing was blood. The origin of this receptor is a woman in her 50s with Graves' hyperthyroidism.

The CDR3 here is CASSSDGQGAYEQYF. The CDR3 region has the DNA TGTGCCAGCAGTTCGGACGGACAGGGGGCTTACGAGCAGTACTTC. This chain links TRBV27 with TRBJ2-7; TRBD1 matches at 11 bases. Germline CDR1 reads MNHEY; CDR2 reads SMNVEV (reference sequence). Trimming cost V 4 bases and J 4 bases; bases outside gene matches: 6. The CDR3 spans 15 residues.